The clone carrying this T cell receptor (beta chain) was seen just once. The antigen is undetermined. Profiling relied on immunoSEQ multiplex PCR, and the TCRdb table lists in-frame clones only, not all of them. The sample holds over 80,000 clones, approximately 90% seen once. The data belong to a study of OX40 agonist ivuxolimab in advanced cancers. Looking at the study overall: Among those enrolled, mean age was about 63 years (range about 23 to 90) and 75% to 90% were male. Study-level results: Part of the nonresponder group also had normalized T-cell clonal expansion that was low.

The CDR3 consists of 16 residues. Germline V gene lookup returns CDR1 SGDLS and CDR2 YYNGEE. With V trimmed by 2 bases and J by 7 bases, 5 bases remained unmatched. The V call is TRBV9, the J call TRBJ2-1; 14 bases match TRBD2. The receptor's source is an adult with an advanced solid tumor such as melanoma, head and neck, liver or kidney cancer. Source: CD4+ or CD8+ T cells sorted from blood, taken in a trial of the OX40 agonist ivuxolimab. The CDR3 spells CASSVSGTSGGNEQFF. Written as DNA, the CDR3 is TGTGCCAGCAGCGTGTCCGGGACTAGCGGGGGAAATGAGCAGTTCTTC.